The rows below give T cell receptor beta chains drawn from one sample of a study of T cell responses to AZD1222 COVID-19 vaccine. The protocol was immunoSEQ multiplex PCR, while the TCRdb copy is restricted to in-frame clones and leaves out a portion. The data show over 120,000 clones, with 85% to 90% seen just once and around 1.6% held by the top ten. Specimen: peripheral blood, collected on day 0 of AZD1222 vaccination. The receptor source for this set is an adult in good health. The CDR3 runs from the conserved cysteine through the conserved F or W. Fields, in order: J gene, V gene, D gene, CDR3 DNA, CDR3 protein. The D gene is left open where the match is weak.

TRBJ2-7,TRBV4-1,-,TGCGCCAGCAGCCAAGTTGGGGGGCGGGGCCCAGAGTACTTC,CASSQVGGRGPEYF
TRBJ2-2,TRBV25-1,TRBD1,TGTGCCAGCAGTGAATTATTAAGGACAGGGGAAACCGGGGAGCTGTTTTTT,CASSELLRTGETGELFF
TRBJ1-2,TRBV2,-,TGTGCCAGCAGACCGGTCGTCGGGTATGGCTACACCTTC,CASRPVVGYGYTF
TRBJ1-5,TRBV6-5,TRBD1,TGTGCCAGCTCCCCAGGGGGCACTCTCGATCAGCCCCAGCATTTT,CASSPGGTLDQPQHF
TRBJ2-5,TRBV5-6,-,TGTGCCAGCAGCTTGGCTGTGGAGACCCAGTACTTC,CASSLAVETQYF
TRBJ2-1,TRBV4-2,TRBD2,TGTGCCAGTACGGGACTAGCGGGGAATGAGCAGTTCTTC,CASTGLAGNEQFF
TRBJ2-5,TRBV11-2,TRBD1,TGTGCCAGCAGCAAGGGACAGGGGAAGACCCAGTACTTC,CASSKGQGKTQYF
TRBJ1-2,TRBV24-1,-,TGTGCCACCAGTGATGCTGCAGGAGACGGCTACACCTTC,CATSDAAGDGYTF
TRBJ2-1,TRBV7-3,-,TGTGCCAGCAGCCCCGCGGGGGCGCGAACCTACAATGAGCAGTTCTTC,CASSPAGARTYNEQFF
TRBJ1-2,TRBV27,-,TGTGCCAGCAGTTTATCGTTCGTTGGGAGTGGCTACACCTTC,CASSLSFVGSGYTF
TRBJ2-1,TRBV14,TRBD2,TGTGCCAGCAGCCAAAGGCTAGCGGGAGTGGTTGAGCAGTTCTTC,CASSQRLAGVVEQFF
TRBJ1-1,TRBV15,-,TGTGCCACCAGCAGAGATGGGCGGAACACTGAAGCTTTCTTT,CATSRDGRNTEAFF
TRBJ1-1,TRBV7-9,TRBD1,TGTGCCAGCAGCCAGACAGGGGTTGAAGCTTTCTTT,CASSQTGVEAFF
TRBJ2-4,TRBV4-1,-,TGCGCCAGCAGCCAAGCCCCGGCAGGAAACATTCAGTACTTC,CASSQAPAGNIQYF
TRBJ1-5,TRBV19,-,TGTGCCAGTAGTATAGGCCCCAACCAGCCCCAGCATTTT,CASSIGPNQPQHF
TRBJ1-2,TRBV27,-,TGTGCCAGCAGCCCAATGCCCAACTATGGCTACACCTTC,CASSPMPNYGYTF
TRBJ1-5,TRBV19,-,TGTGCCAGTAGTATTTGGTCGGACAGCAACAATCAGCCCCAGCATTTT,CASSIWSDSNNQPQHF
TRBJ2-1,TRBV28,TRBD1,TGTGCCAGCAGCCCAAAGGGGGCAGGGGTGGCCTACAATGAGCAGTTCTTC,CASSPKGAGVAYNEQFF
TRBJ1-6,TRBV7-2,-,TGTGCCAGCAGCACCGGGACGCTTAATTCACCCCTCCACTTT,CASSTGTLNSPLHF
TRBJ1-1,TRBV6-2/TRBV6-3,-,TGTGCCAGCAGTTCCCTGGGGGGGCGGACTGAAGCTTTCTTT,CASSSLGGRTEAFF
TRBJ2-2,TRBV18,TRBD2,TGTGCCAGCTCACCATCTAGCGGGGGCCCTAGCGGCGGGGAGCTGTTTTTT,CASSPSSGGPSGGELFF
TRBJ1-1,TRBV12-3/TRBV12-4,-,TGTGCCAGCAGCCACGTGGTCCTTGAGAAGGCTTTCTTT,CASSHVVLEKAFF
TRBJ2-3,TRBV3-1/TRBV3-2,-,TGTGCCAGCAGCCTTTCTAGCGGAGGGGGGGTGGGCACAGATACGCAGTATTTT,CASSLSSGGGVGTDTQYF
TRBJ2-7,TRBV7-3,TRBD2,TGTGCCAGCAGCTTAAATCCGGGAGGGCCAGCATACTACGAGCAGTACTTC,CASSLNPGGPAYYEQYF
TRBJ2-1,TRBV11-1,-,TGTGCCAGCAGCTTGGGAGAACTAGCCCACCACAATGAGCAGTTCTTC,CASSLGELAHHNEQFF
TRBJ1-5,TRBV5-1,TRBD1,TGCGCCAGCAGCCTGGGACAGGGGGCCCATCAGCCCCAGCATTTT,CASSLGQGAHQPQHF
TRBJ2-1,TRBV6-5,-,TGTGCCAGCAGTTACAATCGGGCCGGGACCGAGCAGTTCTTC,CASSYNRAGTEQFF